A selection of T cell receptor beta chains follows, all from one sample in a study of blood T cells in healthy people across ages. TCRdb itself ran the 5' RACE reads through MiXCR, one entry per CDR3 protein. The data hold 850,000 to 1,100,000 distinct CDR3 sequences, with 35% to 40% observed a single time. The sample consisted of blood. These TCRs come from a man younger than 30 in good health. Each CDR3 is given with its conserved first and last residue. The D gene is left open where the match is weak. Clone size is stated in some rows and not others, as once, few, many or a class when expanded.

D,size,V,J,DNA,CDR3
NA,NA,TRBV5-1,TRBJ2-7,TGCGCCAGCAGCTTGCCCGGGGGCCACAACAATGAGCAGTACTTC,CASSLPGGHNNEQYF
NA,NA,TRBV10-3,TRBJ2-3,TGTGCCATCAGTGAGTTAGAGCCAGGGGGGGAAGGCACAGATACGCAGTATTTT,CAISELEPGGEGTDTQYF
NA,few,TRBV4-3,TRBJ2-2,TGCGCCAGCAGCCAAGACTCAGGTAGTCCCGGGGAGCTGTTTTTT,CASSQDSGSPGELFF
NA,few,TRBV27,TRBJ2-3,TGTGCCAGCACCCCTAGGGCTTTTCCTTCTGGAGATACGCAGTATTTT,CASTPRAFPSGDTQYF
TRBD2,NA,TRBV10-3,TRBJ2-5,TGTGCCATCAGTGAGCGGGGGGAGGGCAATGAGCAGTACTTC,CAISERGEGNEQYF
NA,few,TRBV3-1,TRBJ2-1,TGTGCCAGCAGCCAAGATCCGAGGGTCGATGAGCAGTTCTTC,CASSQDPRVDEQFF
NA,few,TRBV5-8,TRBJ2-7,TGTGCCAGCAGCTACCACTCGGACAGCACCGACGAGCAGTACTTC,CASSYHSDSTDEQYF
TRBD1,few,TRBV6-6,TRBJ2-2,TGTGCCAGCAGTCATAACAGGGGAATCAACACCGGGGAGCTGTTTTTT,CASSHNRGINTGELFF
NA,NA,TRBV10-3,TRBJ2-5,TGTGCCATCAACCCTTCGGCTTCCCAAGAGACCCAGTACTTC,CAINPSASQETQYF
NA,NA,TRBV7-2,TRBJ1-2,TGTGCCAGCAGCCCACAGACAGGTTCCTATGGCCACACCTTC,CASSPQTGSYGHTF
TRBD1,NA,TRBV4-1,TRBJ1-5,TGCGCCAGCAGCCTACGTTCCGGGACAGGGATTCAGCCCCAGCATTTT,CASSLRSGTGIQPQHF
TRBD1,NA,TRBV6-1,TRBJ1-2,TGTGCCAGCAGTGAAGTTGGGACAGACTATGGCTACACCTTC,CASSEVGTDYGYTF
NA,many,TRBV7-9,TRBJ2-1,TGCGCCAGCAGCTTGGACTTGTACAATGAGCAGTTCTTC,CASSLDLYNEQFF
TRBD1,few,TRBV19,TRBJ1-2,TGTGCCAGTAGTATACGGACAGGGGGCGCCGCAGGATATGGCTACACCTTC,CASSIRTGGAAGYGYTF
TRBD1,NA,TRBV20-1,TRBJ1-2,TGCAGTTCCCAGGGGGCGAATGGCTACACCTTC,CSSQGANGYTF
NA,NA,TRBV7-6,TRBJ1-2,TGTGCCAGCAGCTTAGACCAGGGATTCGGCTATGGCTACACCTTC,CASSLDQGFGYGYTF
NA,NA,TRBV19,TRBJ1-5,TGTGCCAGTAGTATCGTGGAGGAGACATTCCCAGCGAATCAGCCCCAGCATTTT,CASSIVEETFPANQPQHF
TRBD2,once,TRBV10-3,TRBJ2-2,TGTGCCATCAGTGAGCTCCTAGCGGCGAACACCGGGGAGCTGTTTTTT,CAISELLAANTGELFF
TRBD1,few,TRBV20-1,TRBJ1-5,TGCAGTGTCAGGGGACAGGGCCCTAGCAATCAGCCCCAGCATTTT,CSVRGQGPSNQPQHF
TRBD2,many,TRBV4-3,TRBJ2-3,TGCGCCAGCAGCCTAACTACTAGCGGAAACACAGATACGCAGTATTTT,CASSLTTSGNTDTQYF
NA,once,TRBV7-9,TRBJ1-4,TGTGCCAGCGGGGACGGAAATAATGAAAAACTGTTTTTT,CASGDGNNEKLFF
NA,NA,TRBV12-3/TRBV12-4,TRBJ1-5,TGTGCCAGCAGTTTAGCGCGGGAGGCGGATCAGCCCCAGCATTTT,CASSLAREADQPQHF
NA,once,TRBV20-1,TRBJ1-5,TGCAGTGCTAGAGATCGGATTGGACTCCGGGGGGTTAATCAGCCCCAGCATTTT,CSARDRIGLRGVNQPQHF
TRBD1,NA,TRBV14,TRBJ2-7,TGTGCCAGCAGCCAAGGACAGGGGAAGGAGGAATACGAGCAGTACTTC,CASSQGQGKEEYEQYF
NA,few,TRBV20-1,TRBJ2-1,TGCAGCGGGACACTCTACAATGAGCAGTTCTTC,CSGTLYNEQFF
NA,few,TRBV27,TRBJ2-1,TGTGCCAGCAGTCTATCGGCGGATCAGAGGGGCTACAATGAGCAGTTCTTC,CASSLSADQRGYNEQFF
TRBD2,few,TRBV10-3,TRBJ2-3,TGTGCCATCAGTGAGTCGAAGACTAGCGGGCAAAGCACAGATACGCAGTATTTT,CAISESKTSGQSTDTQYF
TRBD1,once,TRBV10-3,TRBJ1-4,TGTGCCACCCGGACAGGGGGATCGACTAATGAAAAACTGTTTTTT,CATRTGGSTNEKLFF
NA,NA,TRBV13,TRBJ2-3,TGTGCCAGCAGCTTAGCTCGGGACTCACGCACAGATACGCAGTATTTT,CASSLARDSRTDTQYF
NA,NA,TRBV12-3/TRBV12-4,TRBJ2-5,TGTGCCAGCAGTGGGAAAATCTACAATGAGCAGTACTTC,CASSGKIYNEQYF
NA,many,TRBV20-1,TRBJ2-3,TGCAGTGCCCTCTCCCCAGATACGCAGTATTTT,CSALSPDTQYF
NA,NA,TRBV27,TRBJ1-1,TGTGCCAGCAGTTTAGTACGTCTCCCGAACACTGAAGCTTTCTTT,CASSLVRLPNTEAFF
TRBD2,NA,TRBV20-1,TRBJ2-7,TGCAGTGCTAGAGCCCTCGAGAGCGGGGGGGACAATGAGCAGTACTTC,CSARALESGGDNEQYF
NA,NA,TRBV20-1,TRBJ1-1,TGCAGTGCTAGAGTATGGGGGGGACCGATGAACACTGAAGCTTTCTTT,CSARVWGGPMNTEAFF
NA,NA,TRBV11-2,TRBJ2-7,TGTGCCACCACGTTTGCCCCTCACTACAATGAGCAGTACTTC,CATTFAPHYNEQYF
NA,NA,TRBV6-2/TRBV6-3,TRBJ2-1,TGTGCCAGCAGTTACTTGACTCGAAATGAGCAGTTCTTC,CASSYLTRNEQFF
TRBD2,NA,TRBV7-9,TRBJ2-5,TGTGCCAGCAGCTTAAGGGGACTAGGTGAAGAGACCCAGTACTTC,CASSLRGLGEETQYF
TRBD1,NA,TRBV19,TRBJ1-4,TGTGCCAGTAGTATCGCCAAGGGGGCTGAAAAACTGTTTTTT,CASSIAKGAEKLFF
NA,few,TRBV28,TRBJ2-3,TGTGCCAGCAGTTTATGGGGGGGGGGGCGACTAAACACAGATACGCAGTATTTT,CASSLWGGGRLNTDTQYF
TRBD2,many,TRBV4-3,TRBJ2-1,TGCGCCAGCAGCCAAGGGACTAGCGGATCCTACAATGAGCAGTTCTTC,CASSQGTSGSYNEQFF
NA,NA,TRBV27,TRBJ2-5,TGTGCCAGCAGTTTATCGGCAGGGGCCCCGGGCCAGTACTTC,CASSLSAGAPGQYF
TRBD1,few,TRBV10-3,TRBJ2-7,TGTGCCATCAGTGAGTCGACAGGGGCCTATCCCTACGAGCAGTACTTC,CAISESTGAYPYEQYF
TRBD1,NA,TRBV13,TRBJ1-2,TGTGCCAGCGCGAAAATAGCGGGACAGGGGGGATATGGCTACACCTTC,CASAKIAGQGGYGYTF
NA,NA,TRBV2,TRBJ2-7,TGTGCCAGCATACGGGACAACCCCTACAATGAGCAGTACTTC,CASIRDNPYNEQYF
TRBD2,NA,TRBV7-2,TRBJ2-1,TGTGCCAGCAGCCGCGGGGGGTACGATGAGCAGTTCTTC,CASSRGGYDEQFF
TRBD1,few,TRBV14,TRBJ2-5,TGTGCCAGCAGCCATATGACAGGGGGAGAGCAGTACTTC,CASSHMTGGEQYF
NA,NA,TRBV30,TRBJ1-2,TGTGCCTGGAGCAGATGGACAGATACTAACTATGGCTACACCTTC,CAWSRWTDTNYGYTF
NA,few,TRBV7-7,TRBJ1-1,TGTGCTAGCAGCCCGAGACTTGGAGGTGAAGCTTTCTTT,CASSPRLGGEAFF
NA,once,TRBV2,TRBJ1-6,TGTGCCAGCAGAGAGAGGTGGGAGAAGAATTCACCCCTCCACTTT,CASRERWEKNSPLHF
NA,few,TRBV20-1,TRBJ1-2,TGCAGTGCTAGAGAGCCGGAAGGGGTCCTCTATGGCTACACCTTC,CSAREPEGVLYGYTF
NA,NA,TRBV15,TRBJ2-3,TGTGCCACCAGCAGATCTATGGCAGGTTTGAATCTGAATACGCAGTATTTT,CATSRSMAGLNLNTQYF
TRBD1,NA,TRBV20-1,TRBJ2-1,TGCAGTGCTAGTCCCGACAGGGTGGGGAACTCCTACAATGAGCAGTTCTTC,CSASPDRVGNSYNEQFF
NA,many,TRBV20-1,TRBJ1-2,TGCAGTGCCGAGCGGGCAGGAATTTTTTATGGCTACACCTTC,CSAERAGIFYGYTF
NA,NA,TRBV20-1,TRBJ2-3,TGCAGTGCCGCTTGGGCGGAGGATACGCAGTATTTT,CSAAWAEDTQYF
NA,few,TRBV6-2/TRBV6-3,TRBJ2-7,TGTGCCAGCAGGCGATGGGGTAATGGTGAGCAGTACTTC,CASRRWGNGEQYF